A single T cell receptor (beta chain) is shown here with its context. V was pared by 7 bases and J by 6 bases, with 9 bases of the junction left unmatched. Germline V gene data show CDR1 as MDHEN and CDR2 as SYDVKM. The CDR3 is 14 amino acids. Profiled with immunoSEQ multiplex PCR; TCRdb holds only in-frame clones, not every one. The sample contains tens of thousands of clones, 92% of which appear only once. This entry belongs to a study of T cell changes during pregnancy in multiple sclerosis. The TCR sequence derives from a female donor in good health, enrolled as a control in a pregnancy study. Sequences were derived from peripheral blood, sampled after pregnancy. V usage is TRBV28 and J usage is TRBJ2-1; 7 bases line up with TRBD1. The CDR3 bases are TGTGCCAGCAATAGAGGGGGCCTTGGCAATGAGCAGTTCTTC. Translation gives CASNRGGLGNEQFF. The full variable domain, its missing parts supplied by reference TRBV28 and TRBJ2-1, is DVKVTQSSRYLVKRTGEKVFLECVQDMDHENMFWYRQDPGLGLRLIYFSYDVKMKEKGDIPEGYSVSREKKERFSLILESASTNQTSMYLCASNRGGLGNEQFFGPGTRLTVL.